The present T cell receptor beta chain was sequenced within a study of blood T cell repertoires in COVID-19. About the study: The United States, Italy and Spain were the sources of the acute and convalescent COVID-19 samples. In each case, the material was cDNA or gDNA derived from T cells, B-cell-depleted T cells, or PBMCs.

The method was immunoSEQ multiplex PCR; TCRdb's version includes in-frame clones alone and lacks a portion of them. The sample holds 280,000 or so clones, about 80% seen once. Germline CDR1 reads SGHDT; CDR2 reads YYEEEE. Trimming took off 1 base at V and 3 bases at J, with 16 bases between the two ends. This CDR3 region has 16 residues. The material sequenced was peripheral blood. This chain uses TRBV5-6 with TRBJ1-2, with D perhaps matching TRBD1 (6 bases). This sequence was found in a woman in her forties or fifties who had recovered from COVID-19. CDR3 loop: CASSLLRGYADYGYTF. The CDR3 DNA follows: TGTGCCAGCAGCTTGCTTAGGGGGTATGCTGACTATGGCTACACCTTC.